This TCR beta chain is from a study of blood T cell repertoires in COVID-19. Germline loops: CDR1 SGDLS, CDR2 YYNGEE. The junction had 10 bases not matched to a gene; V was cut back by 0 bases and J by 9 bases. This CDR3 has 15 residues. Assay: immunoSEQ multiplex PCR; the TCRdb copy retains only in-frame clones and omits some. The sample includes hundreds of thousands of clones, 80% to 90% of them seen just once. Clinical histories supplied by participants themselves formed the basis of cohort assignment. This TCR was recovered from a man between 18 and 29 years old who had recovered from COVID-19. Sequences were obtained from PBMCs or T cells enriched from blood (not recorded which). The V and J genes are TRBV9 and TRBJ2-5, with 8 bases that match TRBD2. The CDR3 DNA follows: TGTGCCAGCAGCGTAGAGGGGATTAGCGGGGTGTCCCAGTACTTC. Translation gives CASSVEGISGVSQYF.